This note documents a single T cell receptor (beta chain) sequence. The specificity of this receptor is unknown. The record has no base qualities; no much larger clone is one base away. Library preparation employed 5' RACE. Data came from an Illumina HiSeq 2000. A universal primer binding site was introduced by template switching, and a unique molecular identifier was present in the final cDNA, enabling accurate counting of TCR cDNA molecules. Specific primers in the conserved constant-segment region were used to synthesize first-strand cDNA for the TCR alpha and beta chains. To control for contamination, every cDNA library was double barcoded, receiving both a SMART-Mk sample barcode and Illumina barcodes. TruSeq adapter sequences, together with Illumina sample barcodes, were added in two successive PCR steps. TCR alpha and beta cDNA libraries were sequenced on the Illumina HiSeq platform with custom primers. On the study's bioinformatics: MiGEC was used to process raw reads and extract unique molecular identifiers, and MiXCR was used to find CDR3 positions. Recombination models were inferred per individual with the repgenHMM and IGoR tools using an EM algorithm. Shared clonotypes were analyzed with the tcR package in R, and sharing was normalized by the product of cloneset sizes. Out-of-frame nonproductive sequences were analyzed to study raw recombination free of thymic and clonal selection effects. The public reads were reanalyzed by TCRdb: fastp trimming at Q25, MiXCR alignment, in-frame beta chains only. Every distinct CDR3 protein forms one entry, paired with its most common genes and DNA. Clone size and V and J calls follow TCRdb, not the original study. This sample holds around 490,000 distinct CDR3 sequences; about 13% were observed only once. About 1% of the sample is in the top ten clones.

This record comes from a study of identical twins (dated by TCRdb to 2016 to 2017). Study-wide context: To test whether fetal clonotypes persist, this study deep-sequenced TCR alpha and beta repertoires from monozygotic twins, from unrelated adults of various ages, and from cord blood. To rule out contamination, the twin experiments were replicated at different times with different library preparation protocols.

Every donor in the study was a healthy Caucasian. The twin cohort consisted of three pairs of female monozygotic twins, all aged about 18 to 29 years. CD4+ and CD8+ T cell populations were isolated with positive isolation kits from Invitrogen. Findings and caveats that apply to the study as a whole: Out-of-frame TCR alpha sharing in monozygotic twins was systematically underestimated by recombination models, whereas sharing between unrelated individuals was in agreement with the recombination models. Out-of-frame TCR alpha sequences shared between twins showed an excess of low generation-probability sequences compared with coincidental sharing between unrelated individuals. Excess twin sharing in beta out-of-frame sequences was weaker because fewer shared sequences lowered the signal-to-noise ratio. Because the same donors could not be followed over many years, the conclusions relied on cross-sectional statistical analysis. Abundant cord blood beta clonotypes carried fewer insertions; young adult naive repertoires showed a weaker similar trend, while memory repertoires showed none. Invariant T cells such as MAIT and iNKT could partly confound zero-insertion analyses, though diverse VJ usage argued against this for most clonotypes.

These records were also assigned to another study, of yellow fever vaccine responses in identical twins. The second paper states: According to the authors, in identical twins the way T cells responded to vaccination appeared partly convergent and partly personalized. Focusing on identical twins, the study followed the T cell clones that responded to the vaccine, and did so with precision.

Sequencing was done on a sample of CD4+ T cells sorted from blood. The TCR originated in a woman younger than 35 in good health.

This receptor has the CDR3 CARGGGKEQFF. The DNA sequence reads TGTGCCAGAGGGGGGGGCAAGGAGCAGTTCTTC. The rearrangement joined TRBV7-9 to TRBJ2-1; perhaps TRBD2 is the D gene, with 7 bases matching. Via the germline V gene (reference sequence), CDR1 is SEHNR and CDR2 FQNEAQ. The CDR3 has 11 amino acids, counting the end cysteine and phenylalanine. The kept DNA is CDR3 alone, 33 bases in frame from the first base. V sheds 9 bases and J sheds 10 bases, leaving 13 bases between their ends.